Included here is one T cell receptor (beta chain) sequence, with context. Its recognized antigen is unknown. There are no base qualities to consult, and no much larger clone falls within one base. These data are taken from a study of blood T cells in healthy people across ages (dated by TCRdb to about 2015). In terms of the full investigation: In model experiments, template switching captured roughly one uniquely barcoded TCR beta cDNA molecule for every two T cells. The study measured age-related changes in TCR beta repertoire diversity using deep sequencing normalized with unique cDNA molecular identifiers. Donors were grouped into four age groups: young (average roughly 16 years), middle-aged (less than 40), aged (around 66) and long-lived (around 80). Donors of different ages were randomly distributed across sequencing lanes to avoid experimental bias. Using the same blood draw, the study looked at two additional independent replicas of 1 million unique cDNA reads for two donors, one aged 18 to 30 and the other aged 80 or older.

Donors were a few dozen systemically healthy Caucasian individuals from Russia aged roughly 6 to 90 years. Around 10 milliliters of peripheral blood were collected from each donor into EDTA-treated Vacutainer tubes. PBMCs were isolated by Ficoll-Paque density-gradient centrifugation, with at least 6.5 million obtained per sample. Trizol reagent was used to extract total RNA from the PBMCs, yielding at least 5.5 micrograms per sample. For every donor, an aliquot of PBMCs went through flow cytometry to measure the percentages of naive CD45RAhigh/CD27high T cells. What the work shows at the level of the full study, not this receptor alone: Bulk unsorted PBMC profiling prevented conclusive comparison of naive and antigen-experienced compartments. Estimates of total diversity from one million sequenced T cells were regarded as lower bounds and underestimates. Observed TCR beta diversity correlated strongly with the percentage of naive T cells measured by flow cytometry. Compared with the aged group, the long-lived group had more naive CD4+ T cells, fewer expanded clones and increased TCR diversity, suggesting age selection. As age increased, observed TCR beta diversity per million T cells dropped in a roughly linear way, and a significant reduction was already evident by age 40. Donor CMV infection status was unknown, potentially confounding age-related changes in expanded clonotypes.

Trimming at the junction amounts to 6 bases on V and 8 bases on J, and the germline ends lie 14 bases apart. The CDR3 has 14 amino acids, counting the end cysteine and phenylalanine. Here the CDR3 DNA is all that survives: 42 bases in frame from base 1. From a lookup of the germline V gene, CDR1 and CDR2 are MDHEN and SYDVKM. Libraries came from 5' RACE. Instrument used: Illumina HiSeq 2500. A second PCR of about 6 to 12 cycles was run with a J-beta primer mix and a sample-barcoded 5' primer. A unique molecular identifier was introduced onto each TCR beta cDNA molecule by a template-switch 5' adaptor carrying 12 random nucleotides. Each sample yielded at least 3 million CDR3-containing paired-end reads. First-strand cDNA was synthesized from all RNA with the Mint cDNA synthesis kit, primed by a TRBC-specific oligonucleotide. All cDNA was treated with uracil-DNA glycosylase and then went through a first 18-cycle PCR with the universal primers M1SS and BC2_uni_R. The paper's data handling went like this. For normalization, 1 million high-quality reads were randomly selected from each sample, with every read carrying a distinct molecular identifier. Reads with shared molecular identifiers were discarded instead of being binned into consensus sequences. MiTCR, set to a Q25 quality threshold and the strictest error-elimination algorithm, was used for CDR3 identification, clonotype clustering and error correction. A nonparametric unseen species model with Euler transformation was used to estimate lower-bound total TCR beta diversity. In-frame beta chains were kept once TCRdb had trimmed the public reads at Q25 with fastp and called clones with MiXCR. Under each unique CDR3 protein, matching rows form one entry showing the most common genes and DNA. V and J calls and clone size were set by TCRdb, not the authors. In all, the sample holds over 700,000 distinct CDR3 sequences, and 53% of those were seen once. The ten largest make up around 40% of the sample.

Sequenced: blood. The sequence joins TRBV28 to TRBJ1-6, with no confidently assigned D gene. The source is a man older than 75 in good health. The nucleotides are TGTGCCAGCAGACCGGGTGCGGGGTATTCACCCCTCCACTTT. This translates into CASRPGAGYSPLHF.